Each of the 13 T cell receptor beta chains below was sequenced from the same sample in a study of Graves' ophthalmopathy and Graves' hyperthyroidism. For repertoire sequencing, the TCR beta CDR3 regions were amplified from RNA transcripts. Amplification began with first-round RT-PCR using HTBI primers, then second-round multiplex PCR was performed. Using its own MiXCR run on the multiplex PCR reads, TCRdb lists one record per CDR3 protein. The table lists 450,000 or so distinct CDR3 sequences, roughly 14% of them singletons, with roughly 10% in the top ten. The sequenced sample consisted of blood. These receptor sequences come from a woman younger than 45 with Graves' ophthalmopathy.

This clonotype has ten or more counts. The chain uses TRBV11-3 and TRBJ2-7, with D maybe TRBD2 (5 bases). Per germline, CDR1 SGHNT and CDR2 YENEEA. The CDR3 runs to 13 residues. V was cut by 4 bases and J by 4 bases, with 11 bases left in between. The DNA of the CDR3 is TGTGCCAGCAGCTACGGGGTTTGGTACGAGCAGTACTTC. It translates to CASSYGVWYEQYF. The entire variable domain, with the rest obtained from reference TRBV11-3 and TRBJ2-7, is as follows: EAGVVQSPRYKIIEKKQPVAFWCNPISGHNTLYWYLQNLGQGPELLIRYENEEAVDDSQLPKDRFSAERLKGVDSTLKIQPAELGDSAVYLCASSYGVWYEQYFGPGTRLTVT.

There are many counts of this clonotype. J is TRBJ2-2 and V is TRBV7-2, with a possible D match to TRBD2 (6 bases). Trimming took 5 bases from V and 6 from J, leaving 13 bases between them. This CDR3 is 14 amino acids long. Germline CDR1 is SGHTA and CDR2 is FQGNSA. CDR3 nucleotides: TGTGCCAGCAGCCGGGGGTCGCATGCCGGGGAGCTGTTTTTT. Protein product: CASSRGSHAGELFF.

This clonotype was seen a handful of times. The chain has TRBV20-1 and TRBJ2-2, with TRBD1 as a possible D gene (5 bases). Germline assignment: CDR1 DFQATT and CDR2 SNEGSKA (reference sequence). CDR3 length equals 16 residues. V lost 1 base and J 3 bases, leaving 15 bases between the germline ends. CDR3 in amino acids: CSARVTAQGDTGELFF. The CDR3 nucleotides are TGCAGTGCTAGAGTGACGGCTCAAGGGGACACCGGGGAGCTGTTTTTT.

This clonotype was recorded a few times. The genes are TRBV30 and TRBJ1-1, with a possible D match to TRBD1 (5 bases). The V end was cut by 0 bases, the J end by 7 bases, with 15 bases between. This CDR3 spans 14 amino acids. Germline CDR1 and CDR2: GTSNPN and SVGIG (reference sequence). The CDR3 here is CAWSVVLGTLEAFF. Here the CDR3 DNA reads TGTGCCTGGAGTGTAGTTTTAGGGACCCTTGAAGCTTTCTTT.

This clonotype appeared many times. V usage is TRBV20-1 and J usage is TRBJ2-3, with 9 bases lining up with TRBD2. The junction had 9 bases not matched to a gene; V was cut back by 5 bases and J by 3 bases. The CDR3 spans 15 residues. The germline gives CDR1 DFQATT, CDR2 SNEGSKA (reference sequence). Here the CDR3 DNA reads TGCAGTGCTGGGAGTAGCGGGAGCGGGACAGATACGCAGTATTTT. It is translated as CSAGSSGSGTDTQYF.

The V and J genes are TRBV6-5 and TRBJ2-2; D not resolved. V was trimmed by 0 bases and J by 3 bases, leaving 5 bases between them. The CDR3 spans 14 residues. The V gene's germline CDR1 is MNHEY and CDR2 SVGAGI. The CDR3 DNA reads as TGTGCCAGCAGTTACTCGATATACACCGGGGAGCTGTTTTTT. This encodes CASSYSIYTGELFF.

This clonotype was recorded at least ten times. This chain joins TRBV28 and TRBJ1-5; unclear D gene. V lost 6 bases and J lost 5, with 20 bases in between. The CDR3 is 16 residues long. The germline CDR1 and CDR2 sequences are MDHEN and SYDVKM. CDR3 protein: CASRDGSIEPYQPQHF. CDR3 DNA sequence: TGTGCCAGCAGGGATGGATCAATTGAGCCATATCAGCCCCAGCATTTT.

This clonotype has ten or more counts. The chain links TRBV24-1 to TRBJ1-1, with TRBD1 as a possible D gene (5 bases). Germline CDR1 and CDR2: KGHDR and SFDVKD. The CDR3 totals 14 residues. Trimming cost V 5 bases and J 5 bases, with 14 bases left between them. CDR3 nucleotides: TGTGCCACCAGTGGGGACGGGGGTGAAACTGAAGCTTTCTTT. This translates into CATSGDGGETEAFF.

This clonotype was recorded a few times. V usage is TRBV3-1 and J usage is TRBJ1-1; D uncertain. Trimming took 1 base from V and 5 from J, leaving 8 bases between them. CDR1 and CDR2 from the germline V gene are LGHDT and YNNKEL (reference sequence). This CDR3 is built from 13 residues. CDR3 amino acids: CASSQVPGTEAFF. DNA of the CDR3: TGTGCCAGCAGCCAAGTACCGGGAACTGAAGCTTTCTTT.

This clonotype was counted only a few times. A read error may explain this, as a much larger clone is one base away. V is TRBV7-9 and J is TRBJ2-5; no reliable D call. There are 14 residues in the CDR3. Germline values: CDR1 SEHNR, CDR2 FQNEAQ (reference sequence). Trimming removed 5 bases from V and 2 bases from J, with 12 bases in between. The CDR3 DNA reads TGTGCCAGCAGCGCCCCGCAGGATCAAGAGACCCAGTACTTC. Residues: CASSAPQDQETQYF.

In DNA form, the CDR3 reads TGTGCCAGCAGCTTTGGCCTGACCGGGGAGCTGTTTTTT. Translation gives CASSFGLTGELFF. The chain links TRBV12-3 or TRBV12-4 to TRBJ2-2; D gene unclear. The CDR3 totals 13 residues. Trimming took off 6 bases at V and 5 bases at J, with 10 bases between the two ends.

The chain links TRBV20-1 to TRBJ2-5, with 7 bases aligning to TRBD2. Germline V CDR1 and CDR2: DFQATT, SNEGSKA (reference sequence). This CDR3 spans 14 amino acids. V trimming: 6 bases; J trimming: 4 bases; junction bases outside the gene matches: 11. The CDR3 loop reads CSAFPLAWGETQYF. CDR3 DNA: TGCAGTGCCTTTCCACTAGCGTGGGGAGAGACCCAGTACTTC.

The chain joins TRBV20-1 to TRBJ2-7; 7 positions match TRBD1. The CDR3 length is 14 residues. CDR1 is DFQATT and CDR2 is SNEGSKA in the germline V gene (reference sequence). The J segment lost 0 bases and the V segment lost 6 bases, leaving 8 bases of the junction unmatched. For the CDR3, the DNA is TGCAGTGCAAAGGACAGGACCAACTCCTACGAGCAGTACTTC. Translation gives CSAKDRTNSYEQYF.